This T cell receptor (beta chain) was recovered during a study of tumor and adjacent non-tumor tissue in lung cancer. About the study: Each sample yielded 4 million to 4.5 million productive TCRbeta reads on average. The study's findings and limits: Significantly higher TCR diversity was found in tumor than normal lung. Shorter survival was associated with higher TCR diversity in tumors.

CDR3 length equals 14 residues. Germline CDR1 is MNHNS and CDR2 is SASEGT. TCRbeta libraries were built with three rounds of nested PCR, modified from ARM-PCR. TCRdb reprocessed the multiplex PCR reads with MiXCR, giving one entry per CDR3 protein. The sample has 75,000 to 95,000 distinct CDR3 sequences, about 70% seen once. The template was RNA from unsorted bulk tissue. Regarding this clonotype: The target antigen is unknown. At one end the junction does not follow the germline gene, possibly because of a read error.

This sequence joins TRBV6-1 and TRBJ1-2; D is unresolved. The material sequenced was lung tumor tissue. The sequence derives from a man aged 55 to 69 with non-small cell lung cancer. CDR3 residues: CANSESLGNCGYTF. The CDR3 DNA reads as TGTGCCAACAGTGAAAGTCTGGGGAACTGTGGCTACACCTTC.